This is a list of T cell receptor beta chains from one sample in a study of CD8 T cells in Susac syndrome. TCRdb re-analysed the immunoSEQ multiplex PCR reads in MiXCR, keeping a single row per CDR3 protein. The sample carries hundreds of thousands of distinct CDR3 sequences, about 88% recorded once. The sample comprised CD8+ T cells from PBMCs. The receptor source for this set is a human donor with multiple sclerosis. Each CDR3 is given with its conserved first and last residue.

TRBV11-2,TRBJ2-2,CASSSLTSGGSSNTGELFF
TRBV7-8,TRBJ1-1,CASSSQGAGVLMNTEAFF
TRBV5-6,TRBJ2-1,CASSDFSAEGVKNEQFF
TRBV9,TRBJ2-3,CASSVASGGRAGDTQYF
TRBV6-5,TRBJ2-5,CASSYYPPPEGETQYF
TRBV6-6,TRBJ2-1,CAIGTSGSSYNEQFF
TRBV28,TRBJ2-5,CATKLAGEETQYF
TRBV3-1,TRBJ2-1,CASSQGGRNEQFF
TRBV20-1,TRBJ2-3,CSATTGVRADTQYF
TRBV7-8,TRBJ2-1,CASSQGGPGNEQFF
TRBV7-9,TRBJ2-3,CASLLASGGPDTQYF
TRBV19,TRBJ2-7,CASSLGLLYEQYF
TRBV9,TRBJ2-7,CASSPNSGTPNYEQYF
TRBV10-3,TRBJ2-1,CAISGPFLTSGRSSYNEQFF
TRBV7-9,TRBJ1-2,CASSLGRVGYGYTF
TRBV12-3/TRBV12-4,TRBJ2-5,CASSTGQGAETQYF
TRBV6-1,TRBJ2-7,CAGRTRGAEQYF
TRBV29-1,TRBJ2-1,CSVAGSGEYNEQFF
TRBV25-1,TRBJ2-7,CASSEELWGDEQYF
TRBV2,TRBJ2-1,CASSEWQTRGDEQFF
TRBV19,TRBJ2-1,CASTLRGLAGGLPNEQFF
TRBV6-4,TRBJ2-5,CASSMTSGRAETQYF
TRBV19,TRBJ2-7,CASSTPGLFYEQYF
TRBV6-4,TRBJ1-1,CAGLQGAVTEAFF
TRBV10-3,TRBJ2-1,CAISESLGNEQFF